This TCR beta chain was profiled in a study of blood T cell repertoires in COVID-19. About the research overall: Some COVID-19 samples were acute and others convalescent; all came from the United States, Italy and Spain. Sources were T cells, B-cell-depleted T cells, or PBMCs; the material itself was cDNA or gDNA.

Authors' data handling: Amplification of reference gene primers was used by the study to estimate nucleated cell counts. Sequencing used immunoSEQ multiplex PCR; TCRdb keeps in-frame clones, though not all of them. V, J and clone size derive from that table, while D and trimming were established from the DNA sequence. The data hold 90,000 to 150,000 clones, with about 85% observed a single time. CDR1 is SGHNT and CDR2 is YYREEE in the germline V gene (reference sequence). V was clipped by 4 bases and J by 6 bases; unmatched bases: 5. CDR3 length: 14 amino acids. The receptor was isolated from a man in his 60s with acute or convalescent COVID-19. V and J are TRBV5-4 and TRBJ1-4; 8 bases agree with TRBD1. What was sequenced was peripheral blood. For the CDR3, the DNA is TGTGCCAGCAGCCTCGACAGGGGTGATGAAAAACTGTTTTTT. It yields the protein CASSLDRGDEKLFF.